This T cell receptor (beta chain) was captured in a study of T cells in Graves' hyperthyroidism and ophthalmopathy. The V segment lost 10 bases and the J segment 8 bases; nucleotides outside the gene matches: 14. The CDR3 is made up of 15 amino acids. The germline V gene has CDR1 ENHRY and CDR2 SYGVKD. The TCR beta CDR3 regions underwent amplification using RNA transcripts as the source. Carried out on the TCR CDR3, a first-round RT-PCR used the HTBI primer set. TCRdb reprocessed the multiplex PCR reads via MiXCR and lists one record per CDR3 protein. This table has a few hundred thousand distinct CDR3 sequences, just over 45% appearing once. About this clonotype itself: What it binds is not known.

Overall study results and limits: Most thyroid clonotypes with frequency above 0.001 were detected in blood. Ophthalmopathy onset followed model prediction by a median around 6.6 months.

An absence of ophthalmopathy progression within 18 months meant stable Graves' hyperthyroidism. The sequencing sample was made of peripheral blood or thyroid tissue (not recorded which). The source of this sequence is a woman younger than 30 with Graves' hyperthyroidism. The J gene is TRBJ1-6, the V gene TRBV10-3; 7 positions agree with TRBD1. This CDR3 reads CASSPYRGRDSPLHF. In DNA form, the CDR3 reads TGTGCCAGCTCACCGTACAGGGGTCGGGATTCACCCCTCCACTTT.